Below, 21 T cell receptor beta chains from the same sample are listed, as sequenced in a study of T cell responses to AZD1222 COVID-19 vaccine. Profiled with immunoSEQ multiplex PCR; TCRdb holds only in-frame clones, not every one. The sample includes roughly 120,000 clones, 65% to 85% of them seen just once. The material was peripheral blood, obtained on day 0 of AZD1222 vaccination. These receptors were obtained from an adult in good health.

The rearrangement links TRBV11-3 to TRBJ2-1, with D possibly matching TRBD1 (5 bases). The CDR3 runs 17 residues. CDR1 and CDR2 from the germline V gene are SGHNT and YENEEA. Trimming took 5 bases from V and 1 from J, leaving 18 bases between them. CDR3 protein: CASSPVTVLASYNEQFF. The CDR3 DNA follows: TGTGCCAGCAGCCCGGTGACAGTGCTCGCTTCCTACAATGAGCAGTTCTTC.

V and J are TRBV6-5 and TRBJ1-1, with D perhaps matching TRBD1 (6 bases). Germline V gene sequence: CDR1 MNHEY, CDR2 SVGAGI. Trimming removed 7 bases from V and 3 bases from J, with 12 bases in between. The CDR3 sequence is 13 residues long. Written as DNA, the CDR3 is TGTGCCAGCATTAACAGGGATGACACTGAAGCTTTCTTT. Translating gives CASINRDDTEAFF.

This chain links TRBV9 with TRBJ2-2; 8 bases align to TRBD2. The V gene end was trimmed by 4 bases and the J gene end by 7 bases; junction bases not matched to a gene: 6. The CDR3 contains 14 residues. Germline CDR1 reads SGDLS; CDR2 reads YYNGEE. CDR3 protein: CASSPRLAGGELFF. The CDR3 coding sequence is TGTGCCAGCAGCCCCCGGCTAGCGGGCGGGGAGCTGTTTTTT.

A few counts support this clone. The V gene is TRBV7-9, the J gene TRBJ2-7; TRBD2 matches at 9 bases. Germline V lookup: CDR1 SEHNR, CDR2 FQNEAQ (reference sequence). The CDR3 extends over 15 amino acids. Trimming cost V 5 bases and J 6 bases; bases outside gene matches: 11. Here the CDR3 DNA reads TGTGCCAGCAGCCCCTTGCAGCGGGAGGCCTCCGAGCAGTACTTC. It codes for CASSPLQREASEQYF.

The rearrangement joins TRBV19 to TRBJ1-5; a possible D gene is TRBD1 (6 bases). Per germline, CDR1 LNHDA and CDR2 SQIVND (reference sequence). Trimming shortened V by 6 bases and J by 11 bases, and 17 bases separated the two germline ends. The CDR3 covers 13 residues. CDR3: CASRGVQGGAQHF. The CDR3 nucleotides are TGTGCCAGTAGGGGGGTACAGGGAGGAGCCCAGCATTTT.

V and J are TRBV5-4 and TRBJ1-1; D is unclear. The CDR3 is 14 residues long. Germline CDR1 SGHNT, CDR2 YYREEE (reference sequence). V dropped 0 bases and J dropped 0 bases, with 6 bases sitting between them. CDR3 DNA sequence: TGTGCCAGCAGCTTGGGACTTTTGAACACTGAAGCTTTCTTT. Protein product: CASSLGLLNTEAFF.

V gene TRBV6-6 combines with J gene TRBJ2-7; the match to TRBD2 covers 7 bases. V was pared by 2 bases and J by 6 bases, with 1 base of the junction left unmatched. The CDR3 totals 12 residues. Germline V gene lookup returns CDR1 MNHNY and CDR2 SVGAGI (reference sequence). The CDR3 sequence: CASSYGGGEQYF. The CDR3 bases are TGTGCCAGCAGTTACGGGGGGGGCGAGCAGTACTTC.

The chain couples TRBV6-1 to TRBJ1-4; D not resolved. This CDR3 contains 13 residues. Germline V lookup: CDR1 MNHNS, CDR2 SASEGT. V was clipped by 3 bases and J by 7 bases, with 9 bases between them. The CDR3 sequence: CASSDLRGEKLFF. CDR3 nucleotides: TGTGCCAGCAGTGATCTTCGGGGTGAAAAACTGTTTTTT.

This rearrangement joins TRBV5-1 to TRBJ2-5, with 11 bases that match TRBD2. Trimming cost V 0 bases and J 1 base; bases outside gene matches: 2. Germline V gene sequence: CDR1 SGHRS, CDR2 YFSETQ. This CDR3 contains 16 residues. CDR3 sequence (DNA): TGCGCCAGCAGCTTGGGACTAGCGGGGTTCCAAGAGACCCAGTACTTC. Its protein product is CASSLGLAGFQETQYF.

This clone was found once. The chain has TRBV6-2 or TRBV6-3 and TRBJ1-2; D might be TRBD1 (6 bases). The CDR3 sequence is 13 residues long. CDR1 is MNHEY and CDR2 is SVGEGT in the germline V gene. V lost 5 bases to trimming and J lost 4 bases, with 11 bases between them. DNA for the CDR3: TGTGCCAGCAGTCTCGCAGGGGCCTATGGCTACACCTTC. Protein: CASSLAGAYGYTF.

V is TRBV29-1 and J is TRBJ2-7, with 9 bases fitting TRBD1. Germline CDR1 is SQVTM and CDR2 is ANQGSEA. This CDR3 is built from 14 residues. The V gene end was trimmed by 3 bases and the J gene end by 5 bases; junction bases not matched to a gene: 8. DNA of the CDR3: TGCAGCGTTGACCCCGGGACAGGGCCCAACGAGCAGTACTTC. It is translated as CSVDPGTGPNEQYF.

This clone was seen only once. V is TRBV5-4 and J is TRBJ2-2, with 7 bases that match TRBD1. In germline, CDR1 is SGHNT, CDR2 YYREEE (reference sequence). The V gene end was trimmed by 3 bases and the J gene end by 1 base; junction bases not matched to a gene: 3. This CDR3 contains 15 residues. In DNA form, the CDR3 reads TGTGCCAGCAGCTCTGGGACAGTGAACACCGGGGAGCTGTTTTTT. Encoded protein: CASSSGTVNTGELFF.

A single count supports this clone. The rearrangement links TRBV7-9 to TRBJ2-2, with D perhaps TRBD1 (6 bases). V lost 5 bases, J lost 2 bases, and 24 bases lay in between. The CDR3 length is 19 residues. The germline CDR1 and CDR2 sequences are SEHNR and FQNEAQ (reference sequence). CDR3 loop: CASSHHPGGPFFNTGELFF. The CDR3 DNA follows: TGTGCCAGCAGCCATCATCCTGGGGGCCCCTTCTTTAACACCGGGGAGCTGTTTTTT.

V is TRBV5-1 and J is TRBJ2-3; 7 positions match TRBD2. CDR1 and CDR2 (germline): SGHRS, YFSETQ. The J segment lost 6 bases and the V segment lost 1 base, leaving 11 bases of the junction unmatched. The CDR3 runs 16 residues. The CDR3 reads CASSLTPGNGGDTQYF. The CDR3 nucleotides are TGCGCCAGCAGCTTGACCCCGGGTAACGGGGGGGATACGCAGTATTTT.

V gene TRBV6-5 combines with J gene TRBJ1-2; 7 nucleotides line up with TRBD1. The junction had 9 bases not matched to a gene; V was cut back by 4 bases and J by 4 bases. Germline assignment: CDR1 MNHEY and CDR2 SVGAGI. The CDR3 spans 15 residues. The CDR3 protein is CASSSQRQGFYGYTF. The CDR3 region has the DNA TGTGCCAGCAGTTCCCAGAGACAGGGCTTCTATGGCTACACCTTC.

The chain recombines TRBV5-4 with TRBJ2-7, with a weak D call TRBD1 (5 bases). Germline assignment: CDR1 SGHNT and CDR2 YYREEE (reference sequence). The CDR3 has 11 residues. V dropped 1 base and J dropped 6 bases, with 5 bases sitting between them. CDR3 in DNA: TGTGCCAGCAGCTTGCAGGGCGAGCAGTACTTC. Amino acids: CASSLQGEQYF.

The chain is built from TRBV19 and TRBJ2-1; unclear D gene. Germline V gene data show CDR1 as LNHDA and CDR2 as SQIVND (reference sequence). This CDR3 is built from 14 residues. V was clipped by 5 bases and J by 0 bases, with 8 bases between them. CDR3 in amino acids: CASSVGSSYNEQFF. DNA of the CDR3: TGTGCCAGTAGTGTGGGAAGCTCCTACAATGAGCAGTTCTTC.

The J gene is TRBJ1-1, the V gene TRBV30; D gene uncertain. V was shortened by 1 base and J by 3 bases, with 6 bases between the two germline ends. Germline V gene sequence: CDR1 GTSNPN, CDR2 SVGIG (reference sequence). CDR3 length: 12 residues. CDR3 region: CAWSAEDTEAFF. As DNA, the CDR3 is TGTGCCTGGAGTGCAGAGGACACTGAAGCTTTCTTT.

This chain links TRBV25-1 with TRBJ2-3; D perhaps matches TRBD2 (6 bases). The CDR3 has 17 residues. In germline, CDR1 is MGHDK, CDR2 SYGVNS. Trimming pared 0 bases from V and 2 bases from J, leaving 15 bases between. The CDR3 loop reads CASSEYSREWATDTQYF. The DNA for the CDR3 is TGTGCCAGCAGTGAATATAGCCGGGAGTGGGCCACAGATACGCAGTATTTT.

The chain recombines TRBV9 with TRBJ2-3; 9 positions match TRBD2. The germline V gene encodes CDR1 SGDLS and CDR2 YYNGEE. This CDR3 is built from 15 residues. Unmatched junction bases numbered 7, after V lost 3 bases and J lost 5 bases. The CDR3 sequence: CASSDSGGRRDTQYF. The DNA for the CDR3 is TGTGCCAGCAGCGATAGCGGGGGAAGGAGAGATACGCAGTATTTT.

This CDR3 reads CASSQGVNTEAFF. As DNA, the CDR3 is TGTGCCAGCAGTCAGGGGGTAAACACTGAAGCTTTCTTT. J is TRBJ1-1 and V is TRBV6-5, with 7 bases lining up with TRBD1. CDR1 is MNHEY and CDR2 is SVGAGI in the germline V gene. After removal of 5 bases from V and 2 bases from J, the junction contained 2 bases not matched to a gene. This CDR3 has 13 residues.